The 17 T cell receptor beta chains given below trace back to one sample, sequenced in a study of OX40 agonist ivuxolimab in advanced cancers. The table came from immunoSEQ multiplex PCR; TCRdb's copy has only in-frame clones and leaves some out. The sample contains tens of thousands of clones, around 81% of which appear only once. The material was CD4+ or CD8+ T cells sorted from blood, obtained in a trial of the OX40 agonist ivuxolimab. All receptors derive from an adult with an advanced solid tumor such as melanoma, head and neck, liver or kidney cancer.

The rearrangement uses TRBV29-1 and TRBJ2-2, with D perhaps TRBD1 or TRBD2 (5 bases each). Trimming took 4 bases from V and 0 from J, leaving 9 bases between them. This CDR3 comprises 14 residues. CDR1 and CDR2 from the germline V gene are SQVTM and ANQGSEA. The CDR3 protein is CSVGGTTNTGELFF. CDR3 DNA sequence: TGCAGCGTTGGAGGGACCACGAACACCGGGGAGCTGTTTTTT.

CDR3 in amino acids: CASSSRPGVISYEQYF. The CDR3 nucleotides are TGTGCCAGCAGTTCCCGGCCAGGGGTGATCTCCTACGAGCAGTACTTC. This chain links TRBV28 with TRBJ2-7, with a weak D call TRBD1 (6 bases). Germline V lookup: CDR1 MDHEN, CDR2 SYDVKM. Trimming removed 4 bases at V and 0 bases at J, with 16 bases between. The CDR3 totals 16 residues.

This chain connects TRBV5-6 to TRBJ1-5; tentative D call: TRBD1 (6 bases). This CDR3 is built from 14 residues. Trimming cost V 0 bases and J 7 bases, with 11 bases left between them. Per germline, CDR1 SGHDT and CDR2 YYEEEE. Written as DNA, the CDR3 is TGTGCCAGCAGCTTGGCCGGGGGCGGGCAGCCCCAGCATTTT. Protein: CASSLAGGGQPQHF.

This sequence joins TRBV30 and TRBJ2-1; 8 positions agree with TRBD1. CDR3 size: 15 residues. V lost 5 bases, J lost 7 bases, and 13 bases stayed unmatched. Germline V lookup: CDR1 GTSNPN, CDR2 SVGIG (reference sequence). The CDR3 spells CAWVWDGTGGNEQFF. CDR3 DNA: TGTGCCTGGGTTTGGGATGGAACAGGGGGAAATGAGCAGTTCTTC.

Only a few counts were recorded for this clone. At one end, the junction sequence differs from germline, possibly due to a read error. The V call is TRBV7-7, the J call TRBJ2-1, with 9 bases fitting TRBD1. Germline V gene lookup returns CDR1 SSHAT and CDR2 FNYEAQ (reference sequence). The CDR3 runs 15 residues. CDR3 nucleotides: TGTGCTAGCAGCTTAGCGTTGGGACAGGGCAATGAGCAGTTCTTC. It codes for CASSLALGQGNEQFF.

The gene calls are TRBV29-1 and TRBJ1-1, with D tentatively TRBD1 (5 bases). Germline V gives CDR1 SQVTM, CDR2 ANQGSEA. V was cut by 6 bases and J by 8 bases, with 10 bases left in between. The CDR3 covers 10 residues. The CDR3 DNA follows: TGCAGCGTCGTTGACAGAGAAGCTTTCTTT. As protein: CSVVDREAFF.

In this sample, this clone turned up once. V and J are TRBV27 and TRBJ2-1; a weak D match, TRBD2 (6 bases). The V end lost 3 bases, the J end lost 8 bases, and 17 bases lay between the germline ends. This CDR3 region has 15 residues. Germline V gives CDR1 MNHEY, CDR2 SMNVEV (reference sequence). The CDR3 is CASSFEGGQVYEQFF. DNA of the CDR3: TGTGCCAGCAGTTTTGAAGGAGGGCAGGTCTATGAGCAGTTCTTC.

This rearrangement joins TRBV5-1 to TRBJ2-3, with 13 nucleotides matching TRBD2. The germline V gene encodes CDR1 SGHRS and CDR2 YFSETQ. V lost 3 bases, J lost 2 bases, and 6 bases stayed unmatched. The CDR3 length is 17 residues. In DNA, the CDR3 is TGCGCCAGCAGCTCACGGACTAGCGGGGGATACACAGATACGCAGTATTTT. It encodes CASSSRTSGGYTDTQYF.

This sequence joins TRBV19 and TRBJ2-2; D is uncertain. Germline loops: CDR1 LNHDA, CDR2 SQIVND (reference sequence). The length of the CDR3 is 12 residues. V lost 7 bases and J 6 bases, leaving 9 bases between the germline ends. The CDR3 here is CASNIGAGELFF. The DNA for the CDR3 is TGTGCCAGTAATATTGGGGCCGGGGAGCTGTTTTTT.

This clone was observed a handful of times. In the same sample, other DNA sequences code for this CDR3. The chain uses TRBV9 and TRBJ2-1; TRBD2 matches 7 bases. Trimming removed 0 bases from V and 8 bases from J; junction bases left unmatched: 2. The CDR3 contains 13 residues. CDR1 is SGDLS, CDR2 YYNGEE, per germline. In nucleotides, the CDR3 is TGTGCCAGCAGCGTAGGGGGAGGGGATGAGCAGTTCTTC. Protein sequence: CASSVGGGDEQFF.

V usage is TRBV2 and J usage is TRBJ2-7, with D maybe TRBD2 (5 bases). The V end lost 1 base, the J end lost 0 bases, and 13 bases lay between the germline ends. Germline loops: CDR1 SNHLY, CDR2 FYNNEI. The CDR3 runs 16 residues. CDR3 DNA: TGTGCCAGCAGTGAAGGGGCAGGACTCAGCTCCTACGAGCAGTACTTC. The encoded protein is CASSEGAGLSSYEQYF.

The chain joins TRBV28 to TRBJ2-1; a weak D match, TRBD2 (5 bases). Germline V CDR1 and CDR2: MDHEN, SYDVKM. Trimming cost V 8 bases and J 8 bases, with 19 bases left between them. There are 14 residues in the CDR3. CDR3 DNA sequence: TGTGCCAGCGGCCCCCCGAGCGCTAGCTATGAGCAGTTCTTC. Its translation is CASGPPSASYEQFF.

The chain recombines TRBV5-1 with TRBJ2-7; D possibly corresponds to TRBD2 (5 bases). Per germline, CDR1 SGHRS and CDR2 YFSETQ. The CDR3 has 13 residues. The germline V and J ends were trimmed by 4 bases and 2 bases, with 10 bases remaining between them. The CDR3 region is CASSDGVTYEQYF. CDR3 sequence (DNA): TGCGCCAGCAGCGACGGGGTCACCTACGAGCAGTACTTC.

V usage is TRBV27 and J usage is TRBJ2-1, with 8 bases identical to TRBD1. Germline V CDR1 and CDR2: MNHEY, SMNVEV (reference sequence). This CDR3 comprises 15 residues. Trimming removed 5 bases from V and 3 bases from J; junction bases left unmatched: 6. CDR3 bases: TGTGCCAGCAGTCCCCACGGACAGGGCTACAATGAGCAGTTCTTC. This codes for CASSPHGQGYNEQFF.

This clone was found once. The V gene is TRBV19, the J gene TRBJ2-3; D not certain. The germline CDR1 and CDR2 sequences are LNHDA and SQIVND (reference sequence). Between the trimmed V and J ends, which lost 3 bases and 0 bases, there was a span of 10 bases. The length of the CDR3 is 15 residues. CDR3 bases: TGTGCCAGTAGTATGTTTGGCCGAAGCACAGATACGCAGTATTTT. It codes for CASSMFGRSTDTQYF. Using reference TRBV19 and TRBJ2-3 for the parts outside the CDR3, the full variable domain is DGGITQSPKYLFRKEGQNVTLSCEQNLNHDAMYWYRQDPGQGLRLIYYSQIVNDFQKGDIAEGYSVSREKKESFPLTVTSAQKNPTAFYLCASSMFGRSTDTQYFGPGTRLTVL.

This clone was observed once. This chain joins TRBV19 and TRBJ1-5, with D possibly TRBD1 on 5 matching bases. This CDR3 region has 15 residues. The V gene's germline CDR1 is LNHDA and CDR2 SQIVND (reference sequence). Trimming took 3 bases from V and 2 from J, leaving 11 bases between them. The CDR3 region has the DNA TGTGCCAGTAGTATCGTGGGCAGGGGCAATCAGCCCCAGCATTTT. Its translation: CASSIVGRGNQPQHF.

The chain links TRBV7-2 to TRBJ2-1, with 8 bases identical to TRBD2. CDR1 is SGHTA, CDR2 FQGNSA, per germline. With 3 bases clipped from V and 1 base from J, the junction kept 2 bases outside the gene matches. CDR3 length equals 15 residues. The CDR3, as DNA: TGTGCCAGCAGCTTGTTAGCGGGATCCTACAATGAGCAGTTCTTC. Protein product: CASSLLAGSYNEQFF.